A single sample gave rise to the 3 T cell receptor beta chains below, sequenced in a study of T cells in Graves' hyperthyroidism and ophthalmopathy. The CDR3 regions of TCR beta were amplified from RNA transcripts. HTBI primers drove first-round RT-PCR of the TCR CDR3. TCRdb itself ran the multiplex PCR reads through MiXCR, one entry per CDR3 protein. In the table there are hundreds of thousands of distinct CDR3 sequences, around 15% of which are singletons. Sequencing input: blood. These receptors came from a woman in her late teens or twenties with Graves' hyperthyroidism.

V usage is TRBV12-3 or TRBV12-4 and J usage is TRBJ2-7; the match to TRBD1 covers 8 bases. The CDR3 has 13 residues. The V gene end was trimmed by 5 bases and the J gene end by 5 bases; junction bases not matched to a gene: 5. The CDR3 coding sequence is TGTGCCAGCAGTCGGACAGGGTTGGACGAGCAGTACTTC. This encodes CASSRTGLDEQYF.

This clonotype was recorded many times. V and J are TRBV3-1 and TRBJ2-7; D gene ambiguous. The V end lost 4 bases, the J end lost 4 bases, and 17 bases lay between the germline ends. This CDR3 is built from 15 residues. Per germline, CDR1 LGHDT and CDR2 YNNKEL (reference sequence). CDR3 in amino acids: CASSPQSAAVYEQYF. CDR3 bases: TGTGCCAGCAGCCCCCAAAGTGCGGCCGTTTACGAGCAGTACTTC.

A word on this clonotype: One end of the junction varies from germline; a read error may be responsible. The chain employs TRBV28 and TRBJ1-1; TRBD1 aligns across 7 bases. Germline V gene data show CDR1 as MDHEN and CDR2 as SYDVKM. CDR3 length equals 16 residues. CDR3 in amino acids: CAGSPDRARRNTEAFF. For the CDR3, the DNA is TGTGCCGGCAGTCCAGACAGGGCCCGAAGGAACACTGAAGCTTTCTTT. The entire variable domain, with the rest obtained from reference TRBV28 and TRBJ1-1, is as follows: DVKVTQSSRYLVKRTGEKVFLECVQDMDHENMFWYRQDPGLGLRLIYFSYDVKMKEKGDIPEGYSVSREKKERFSLILESASTNQTSMYLCAGSPDRARRNTEAFFGQGTRLTVV.